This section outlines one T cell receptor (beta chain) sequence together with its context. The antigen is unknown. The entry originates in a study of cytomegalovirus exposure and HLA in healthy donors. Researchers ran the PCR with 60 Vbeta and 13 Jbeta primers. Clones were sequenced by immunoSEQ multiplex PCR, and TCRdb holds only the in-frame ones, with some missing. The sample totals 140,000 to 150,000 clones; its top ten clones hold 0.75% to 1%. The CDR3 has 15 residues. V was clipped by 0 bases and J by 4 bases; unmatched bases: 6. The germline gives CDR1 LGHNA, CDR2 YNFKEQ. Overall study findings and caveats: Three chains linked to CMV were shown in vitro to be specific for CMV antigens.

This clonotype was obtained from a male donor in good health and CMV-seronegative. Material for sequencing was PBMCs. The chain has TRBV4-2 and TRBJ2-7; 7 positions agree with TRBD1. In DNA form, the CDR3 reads TGTGCCAGCAGCCAAGAGCGGACAGGTTGGTACGAGCAGTACTTC. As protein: CASSQERTGWYEQYF.